This TCR beta chain was captured by sequencing in a study of CD8+ T cells in alopecia areata. cDNA serving as the sequencing template came from extracted, reverse transcribed RNA. Profiled with immunoSEQ multiplex PCR; TCRdb holds only in-frame clones, not every one. The sample carries more than 95,000 clones, approximately 58% recorded once. This CDR3 comprises 14 residues. Trimming shortened V by 0 bases and J by 3 bases, and 8 bases separated the two germline ends. CDR1 SGHRS and CDR2 YFSETQ come from the germline V gene. This TCR was recovered from a human donor in good health. Sequenced sample: CD4+ T cells sorted from blood. The chain is built from TRBV5-1 and TRBJ2-3; the D call may be TRBD1 or TRBD2 (5 bases each). The DNA of the CDR3 is TGCGCCAGCAGCTTGGTCTGGGGGACAGATACGCAGTATTTT. It encodes CASSLVWGTDTQYF. Based on the CDR3 plus reference TRBV5-1 and TRBJ2-3, the full variable domain is KAGVTQTPRYLIKTRGQQVTLSCSPISGHRSVSWYQQTPGQGLQFLFEYFSETQRNKGNFPGRFSGRQFSNSRSEMNVSTLELGDSALYLCASSLVWGTDTQYFGPGTRLTVL.